A single sample gave rise to the 10 T cell receptor beta chains below, sequenced in a study of T cell changes during pregnancy in multiple sclerosis. TCRdb's copy holds only in-frame clones and misses some; the assay was immunoSEQ multiplex PCR. The sample contains roughly 100,000 clones, around nine tenths of which appear only once. Here the sequenced sample was peripheral blood, taken in the second trimester of pregnancy. The receptors were gathered from a female donor in good health, enrolled as a control in a pregnancy study.

About this clone itself: The missing conserved phenylalanine or tryptophan at the end of this CDR3 makes a read error likely. The DNA is left out, because the CDR3 cannot be placed on it with certainty; the CDR3 is given as TCRdb lists it. J is TRBJ2-7 and V is TRBV15; no check of the table's D call, TRBD2, against the DNA was made. The CDR3 extends over 10 residues, inclusive of both ends. CDR1 and CDR2 from the germline V gene are LNHNV and YYDKDF (reference sequence). The CDR3 reads CATSGGDEAR.

The chain has TRBV13 and TRBJ2-3; weak D call: TRBD2 (5 bases). The CDR3 spans 15 residues. Deletions cut 6 bases from V and 4 bases from J, with 17 bases between. Germline CDR1 reads PRHDT; CDR2 reads FYEKMQ (reference sequence). In nucleotides, the CDR3 is TGTGCCAGCAGTCCTGGACCCTCCGGGGCAGATACGCAGTATTTT. This codes for CASSPGPSGADTQYF.

This chain connects TRBV19 to TRBJ1-5, with TRBD1 as a possible D gene (6 bases). The CDR3 runs 15 residues. Per germline, CDR1 LNHDA and CDR2 SQIVND (reference sequence). The V end lost 4 bases, the J end lost 2 bases, and 12 bases lay between the germline ends. The CDR3 is CASSRAGAGNQPQHF. Written as DNA, the CDR3 is TGTGCCAGTAGTAGGGCGGGGGCTGGCAATCAGCCCCAGCATTTT.

The chain is built from TRBV28 and TRBJ2-5, with 8 bases matching TRBD1. V shed 6 bases and J 4 bases; nucleotides not matched to a gene: 7. CDR3 length equals 14 residues. Looked up from germline, CDR1 is MDHEN and CDR2 is SYDVKM. The CDR3 DNA sequence: TGTGCCAGCAGCCGGAGACAGGGGCTAGAGACCCAGTACTTC. This sequence encodes CASSRRQGLETQYF.

The chain recombines TRBV6-5 with TRBJ1-2; no clear D gene. The CDR3 sequence is 15 residues long. Germline assignment: CDR1 MNHEY and CDR2 SVGAGI. Trimming removed 0 bases at V and 3 bases at J, with 11 bases between. In DNA, the CDR3 is TGTGCCAGCAGTTACTCGACTTGGTCGGACTATGGCTACACCTTC. Translated, it gives CASSYSTWSDYGYTF.

The rearrangement uses TRBV5-4 and TRBJ2-5; D is possibly TRBD1 (6 bases). Per germline, CDR1 SGHNT and CDR2 YYREEE (reference sequence). V lost 4 bases to trimming and J lost 5 bases, with 18 bases between them. The length of the CDR3 is 15 residues. The CDR3 DNA reads TGTGCCAGCAGCCCGACAGGTGGGGTCGTTGAGACCCAGTACTTC. Protein: CASSPTGGVVETQYF.

The chain joins TRBV7-2 to TRBJ2-1, with D possibly TRBD2 on 6 matching bases. Trimming left V 3 bases short and J 12 bases short, with 12 bases between. Germline V lookup: CDR1 SGHTA, CDR2 FQGNSA. The CDR3 is 12 residues long. CDR3 sequence reads: CASSLGGRGQFF. In DNA, the CDR3 is TGTGCCAGCAGCTTGGGGGGTAGGGGGCAGTTCTTC.

The V and J genes are TRBV4-2 and TRBJ1-1; D is undetermined. From germline, CDR1 is LGHNA and CDR2 YNFKEQ. Deletions cut 0 bases from V and 3 bases from J, with 11 bases between. The CDR3 runs to 15 residues. CDR3 DNA: TGTGCCAGCAGCCAAGAAGGAGTCGGTTACACTGAAGCTTTCTTT. Residues: CASSQEGVGYTEAFF.

The V and J genes are TRBV7-2 and TRBJ1-3; D may be TRBD1 (6 bases). The germline V and J ends were trimmed by 4 bases and 0 bases, with 16 bases remaining between them. Germline V CDR1 and CDR2: SGHTA, FQGNSA. This CDR3 is 17 amino acids long. The CDR3 loop reads CASSSNRVGYSGNTIYF. CDR3 nucleotide sequence: TGTGCCAGCAGCTCTAACAGGGTGGGGTACTCTGGAAACACCATATATTTT.

The chain joins TRBV5-6 to TRBJ2-5; the D gene is possibly TRBD2 (6 bases). The ends were cut back, 1 base at V and 4 bases at J, with 11 bases in the middle. The germline V gene encodes CDR1 SGHDT and CDR2 YYEEEE. This CDR3 spans 14 amino acids. The CDR3 nucleotides read TGTGCCAGCAGCTTGACGGGAGAAGGAGAGACCCAGTACTTC. This sequence encodes CASSLTGEGETQYF. Combining the CDR3 with reference TRBV5-6 and TRBJ2-5 gives the whole variable domain DAGVTQSPTHLIKTRGQQVTLRCSPKSGHDTVSWYQQALGQGPQFIFQYYEEEERQRGNFPDRFSGHQFPNYSSELNVNALLLGDSALYLCASSLTGEGETQYFGPGTRLLVL.